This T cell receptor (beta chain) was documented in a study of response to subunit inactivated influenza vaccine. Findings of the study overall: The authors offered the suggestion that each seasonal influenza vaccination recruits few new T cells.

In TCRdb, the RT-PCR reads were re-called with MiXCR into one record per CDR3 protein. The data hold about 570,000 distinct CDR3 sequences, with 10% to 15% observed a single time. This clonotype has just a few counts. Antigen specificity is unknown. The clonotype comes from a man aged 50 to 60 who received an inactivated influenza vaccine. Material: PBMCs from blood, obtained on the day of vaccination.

The DNA of the CDR3 is TGCAGCGTTGACTCGGGCAGTAGCGAGCAGTACTTC. It yields the protein CSVDSGSSEQYF. This chain links TRBV29-1 with TRBJ2-7; D is undetermined. Germline lookup yields CDR1 SQVTM and CDR2 ANQGSEA. V lost 3 bases and J lost 6, with 12 bases in between. The CDR3 contains 12 residues.